These 31 T cell receptor beta chains were sequenced from one sample in a study of shared clonotypes between healthy human individuals. The naive CD8 fraction comprised CD45RO-negative cells positively selected for CCR7 and excluded terminally differentiated effector memory CD45RA+ cells. TCRdb's copy holds only in-frame clones and misses some; the assay was immunoSEQ multiplex PCR. The profile covers around 2,000,000 clones, with just under 95% appearing a single time and more than 0.95% taken by the ten largest. Material: naive CD8+ T cells sorted from blood. Source of these receptors: a young man in good health.

This sequence joins TRBV25-1 and TRBJ1-1; the D is unclear. The V end was cut by 6 bases, the J end by 1 base, with 12 bases between. The CDR3 is 14 amino acids. Germline V lookup: CDR1 MGHDK, CDR2 SYGVNS. CDR3 nucleotide sequence: TGTGCCAGCAGCGGACCGACTGGGAACACTGAAGCTTTCTTT. Translating gives CASSGPTGNTEAFF.

The chain is built from TRBV27 and TRBJ2-7, with 8 bases lining up with TRBD1. Germline CDR1 reads MNHEY; CDR2 reads SMNVEV (reference sequence). The CDR3 spans 14 residues. The V segment lost 3 bases and the J segment 3 bases; nucleotides outside the gene matches: 4. The CDR3 nucleotides are TGTGCCAGCAGTTTTAAGGACAGGGTCTACGAGCAGTACTTC. This encodes CASSFKDRVYEQYF.

The chain joins TRBV27 to TRBJ2-7; D not certain. CDR3 size: 15 residues. Germline V gives CDR1 MNHEY, CDR2 SMNVEV (reference sequence). V lost 0 bases to trimming and J lost 2 bases, with 11 bases between them. CDR3 in DNA: TGTGCCAGCAGTTTATCGTATCCGGAAACCTACGAGCAGTACTTC. Protein product: CASSLSYPETYEQYF.

The chain employs TRBV13 and TRBJ2-1; TRBD2 matches 7 bases. V was pared by 5 bases and J by 0 bases, with 4 bases of the junction left unmatched. The germline CDR1 and CDR2 sequences are PRHDT and FYEKMQ (reference sequence). There are 15 residues in the CDR3. In nucleotides, the CDR3 is TGTGCCAGCAGCCTGCGGGAGAGCTCCTACAATGAGCAGTTCTTC. It yields the protein CASSLRESSYNEQFF.

This chain joins TRBV2 and TRBJ1-2; tentative D call: TRBD1 (6 bases). Trimming cost V 6 bases and J 2 bases, with 19 bases left between them. Germline CDR1 reads SNHLY; CDR2 reads FYNNEI. This CDR3 has 16 amino acids. Here the CDR3 reads CASSQHFRQANYGYTF. In DNA, the CDR3 is TGTGCCAGCAGCCAACACTTCAGACAGGCCAACTATGGCTACACCTTC.

The chain combines TRBV7-9 with TRBJ2-7, with D perhaps assigned TRBD1 or TRBD2 (6 bases each). CDR3 size: 12 residues. The germline V and J ends were trimmed by 7 bases and 6 bases, with 13 bases remaining between them. Germline CDR1 is SEHNR and CDR2 is FQNEAQ (reference sequence). DNA of the CDR3: TGTGCCAGCACCGGAGGGGGAGGCGAGCAGTACTTC. Translating it yields CASTGGGGEQYF.

The V call is TRBV27, the J call TRBJ1-5, with D possibly matching TRBD1 (5 bases). The CDR3 totals 16 residues. Between the trimmed V and J ends, which lost 4 bases and 3 bases, there was a span of 16 bases. Germline CDR1 reads MNHEY; CDR2 reads SMNVEV (reference sequence). The CDR3 nucleotides are TGTGCCAGCAGTTCCTGGGGCGACGGAGCCAATCAGCCCCAGCATTTT. This gives the protein CASSSWGDGANQPQHF.

The V call is TRBV6-1, the J call TRBJ1-2; TRBD1 agrees at 9 bases. Trimming removed 3 bases from V and 5 bases from J; junction bases left unmatched: 7. Germline CDR1 reads MNHNS; CDR2 reads SASEGT. The CDR3 loop spans 15 amino acids. As DNA, the CDR3 is TGTGCCAGCAGTGACTTCCTGGGGACAGGGTATGGCTACACCTTC. Its protein product is CASSDFLGTGYGYTF.

V is TRBV6-5 and J is TRBJ1-1; 8 nucleotides align to TRBD1. The V gene's germline CDR1 is MNHEY and CDR2 SVGAGI. This CDR3 region has 15 residues. With V trimmed by 5 bases and J by 5 bases, 10 bases remained unmatched. In DNA, the CDR3 is TGTGCCAGCAGTCCTCCGACAGGGGATAGTACTGAAGCTTTCTTT. Protein: CASSPPTGDSTEAFF.

The chain recombines TRBV2 with TRBJ2-1; the match to TRBD1 covers 8 bases. V lost 6 bases and J lost 1; bases outside the gene matches: 8. Per germline, CDR1 SNHLY and CDR2 FYNNEI. The CDR3 extends over 16 amino acids. CDR3 loop: CASSSGRTGSYNEQFF. CDR3 in DNA: TGTGCCAGCAGCTCTGGAAGGACAGGGTCCTACAATGAGCAGTTCTTC.

In this sample, this clone turned up once. The V gene is TRBV27, the J gene TRBJ2-3; D remains ambiguous. The germline gives CDR1 MNHEY, CDR2 SMNVEV (reference sequence). Trimming left V 0 bases short and J 0 bases short, with 7 bases between. There are 15 residues in the CDR3. CDR3: CASSLSASSTDTQYF. The CDR3 nucleotides are TGTGCCAGCAGTTTATCGGCATCGAGCACAGATACGCAGTATTTT.

This chain joins TRBV5-6 and TRBJ2-3; TRBD2 matches at 10 bases. This CDR3 is 18 amino acids long. The germline V gene encodes CDR1 SGHDT and CDR2 YYEEEE. J gave up 1 base and V 2 bases, and 10 bases lay outside the gene matches. The CDR3 region has the DNA TGTGCCAGCAGCTTTTCGGAGCGGGGGGGCGAAGGCACAGATACGCAGTATTTT. This codes for CASSFSERGGEGTDTQYF.

The chain is built from TRBV6-5 and TRBJ2-7; 9 bases are shared with TRBD1. V was pared by 2 bases and J by 3 bases, with 5 bases of the junction left unmatched. CDR3 length: 15 residues. Per germline, CDR1 MNHEY and CDR2 SVGAGI. The CDR3 nucleotides are TGTGCCAGCAGTTACGATGGGACAGGGCTCTACGAGCAGTACTTC. As protein: CASSYDGTGLYEQYF.

The rearrangement uses TRBV2 and TRBJ2-4; D may match TRBD1 or TRBD2 (5 bases each). V lost 4 bases to trimming and J lost 0 bases, with 7 bases between them. The CDR3 sequence is 14 residues long. Germline V gene lookup returns CDR1 SNHLY and CDR2 FYNNEI. In DNA, the CDR3 is TGTGCCAGCAGTGGGGGGTTAGCCAAAAACATTCAGTACTTC. Protein: CASSGGLAKNIQYF. Variable domain in full (rest from reference TRBV2 and TRBJ2-4): EPEVTQTPSHQVTQMGQEVILRCVPISNHLYFYWYRQILGQKVEFLVSFYNNEISEKSEIFDDQFSVERPDGSNFTLKIRSTKLEDSAMYFCASSGGLAKNIQYFGAGTRLSVL.

The chain couples TRBV6-6 to TRBJ2-2; D is unresolved. Looked up from germline, CDR1 is MNHNY and CDR2 is SVGAGI (reference sequence). The CDR3 is made up of 14 amino acids. The V end was cut by 5 bases, the J end by 3 bases, with 10 bases between. This chain's CDR3 is CASSADTYTGELFF. The CDR3, as DNA: TGTGCCAGCAGTGCAGACACCTACACCGGGGAGCTGTTTTTT.

On this clone: At the DNA level, this CDR3 is encoded by other sequences in the same sample as well. The chain uses TRBV28 and TRBJ2-2; 7 nucleotides align to TRBD1. V trimming: 6 bases; J trimming: 3 bases; junction bases outside the gene matches: 4. CDR1 is MDHEN, CDR2 SYDVKM, per germline. The CDR3 totals 14 residues. CDR3 DNA sequence: TGTGCCAGCAGGAAAACAGGGGACACCGGGGAGCTGTTTTTT. This gives the protein CASRKTGDTGELFF.

Points on this clone: Other DNA sequences of this sample code for an identical CDR3. The rearrangement joins TRBV9 to TRBJ2-2; TRBD2 might be the D (6 bases). Deletions cut 0 bases from V and 5 bases from J, with 8 bases between. The CDR3 length is 14 residues. Germline V lookup: CDR1 SGDLS, CDR2 YYNGEE. Here the CDR3 reads CASSVGGGTGELFF. The CDR3 region has the DNA TGTGCCAGCAGCGTAGGGGGAGGAACCGGGGAGCTGTTTTTT.

This clone came up once. This chain joins TRBV7-6 and TRBJ2-3, with D uncertain. The CDR3 totals 13 residues. The V and J ends lost 3 bases and 2 bases respectively, with 6 bases between them. Germline CDR1 is SGHVS and CDR2 is FNYEAQ. The CDR3 bases are TGTGCCAGCAGCTTCAGCGCCACAGATACGCAGTATTTT. This encodes CASSFSATDTQYF.

The rearrangement uses TRBV28 and TRBJ1-4; D not resolved. CDR1 is MDHEN, CDR2 SYDVKM, per germline. This CDR3 region has 14 residues. V was cut by 5 bases and J by 2 bases, with 9 bases left in between. The CDR3 reads CASSPLVTNEKLFF. CDR3 bases: TGTGCCAGCAGTCCCTTGGTTACTAATGAAAAACTGTTTTTT.

This chain connects TRBV2 to TRBJ1-4; D is uncertain. The CDR3 has 15 residues. Germline CDR1 and CDR2: SNHLY and FYNNEI. Trimming stripped 2 bases from V and 6 bases from J, with 13 bases between. CDR3 sequence reads: CASSETAASYEKLFF. DNA of the CDR3: TGTGCCAGCAGTGAAACAGCCGCGAGTTATGAAAAACTGTTTTTT.

The chain combines TRBV27 with TRBJ2-3, with a weak D call TRBD2 (6 bases). Germline V gives CDR1 MNHEY, CDR2 SMNVEV (reference sequence). V lost 6 bases and J lost 0, with 16 bases in between. The CDR3 is 16 residues long. The CDR3 loop is CASRAGTVASTDTQYF. The CDR3 DNA sequence: TGTGCCAGCAGGGCGGGGACTGTAGCTAGCACAGATACGCAGTATTTT.

This rearrangement joins TRBV5-6 to TRBJ2-7; D gene unclear. This CDR3 is built from 15 residues. Deletions cut 4 bases from V and 3 bases from J, with 17 bases between. The germline V gene has CDR1 SGHDT and CDR2 YYEEEE. The CDR3 spells CASSQNPGPLYEQYF. CDR3 coding DNA: TGTGCCAGCAGCCAAAACCCCGGACCACTCTACGAGCAGTACTTC.

This clone has a single count. The sample holds other DNA sequences that translate to the same CDR3. This chain links TRBV7-8 with TRBJ2-1; no definite D call. The CDR3 is made up of 12 amino acids. CDR1 SGHVS and CDR2 FQNEAQ come from the germline V gene. The V and J ends lost 1 base and 5 bases respectively, with 3 bases between them. Here the CDR3 DNA reads TGTGCCAGCAGCTTAGGAGACAATGAGCAGTTCTTC. Translation: CASSLGDNEQFF.

This chain uses TRBV18 with TRBJ2-1, with 8 bases aligning to TRBD1. V gave up 6 bases and J gave up 0 bases; unmatched junction bases: 10. Germline CDR1 and CDR2: KGHSH and LQKENI. The CDR3 is made up of 17 amino acids. CDR3 DNA sequence: TGTGCCAGCTCTGGGACAGGCGGCTTAAGCTCCTACAATGAGCAGTTCTTC. Protein product: CASSGTGGLSSYNEQFF.

The chain is built from TRBV19 and TRBJ2-7; D possibly corresponds to TRBD1 (6 bases). Per the germline V gene, CDR1 is LNHDA and CDR2 is SQIVND (reference sequence). The CDR3 length is 16 residues. The V and J ends lost 3 bases and 3 bases respectively, with 18 bases between them. The CDR3 spells CASSMARGQTDYEQYF. CDR3 in DNA: TGTGCCAGTAGTATGGCCCGAGGACAGACTGACTACGAGCAGTACTTC.

This chain uses TRBV30 with TRBJ2-6; TRBD1 might be the D (6 bases). The CDR3 runs 15 residues. Germline CDR1 is GTSNPN and CDR2 is SVGIG (reference sequence). V was cut by 1 base and J by 3 bases, with 10 bases left in between. The CDR3 coding sequence is TGTGCCTGGAGTGATACAGGGAATGGGGCCAACGTCCTGACTTTC. This encodes CAWSDTGNGANVLTF.

V usage is TRBV4-2 and J usage is TRBJ2-7; D is unresolved. The V end lost 1 base, the J end lost 6 bases, and 7 bases lay between the germline ends. CDR1 and CDR2 from the germline V gene are LGHNA and YNFKEQ. The CDR3 is made up of 12 amino acids. CDR3 region: CASSQGVGEQYF. The CDR3 nucleotides are TGTGCCAGCAGCCAAGGGGTAGGCGAGCAGTACTTC.

The gene calls are TRBV5-8 and TRBJ1-6; no definite D call. This CDR3 contains 14 residues. V was trimmed by 1 base and J by 11 bases, leaving 13 bases between them. Looked up from germline, CDR1 is SGHTS and CDR2 is YDEGEE. CDR3 coding DNA: TGTGCCAGCAGCTTGAGGCAGCGGGATGCACCCCTCCACTTT. Protein: CASSLRQRDAPLHF.

The rearrangement uses TRBV4-3 and TRBJ2-2, with TRBD1 as a possible D gene (5 bases). CDR3 length equals 14 residues. V shed 0 bases and J shed 5 bases, with 7 bases lying between them. Germline V lookup: CDR1 LGHNA, CDR2 YSLEER. The CDR3 DNA reads TGCGCCAGCAGCCAAGACAGGGCAACCGGGGAGCTGTTTTTT. It yields the protein CASSQDRATGELFF.

The chain uses TRBV2 and TRBJ1-4; 9 nucleotides line up with TRBD1. This CDR3 spans 16 amino acids. V was pared by 3 bases and J by 6 bases, with 8 bases of the junction left unmatched. Germline CDR1 is SNHLY and CDR2 is FYNNEI. CDR3 protein: CASSDIGTGFDEKLFF. CDR3 bases: TGTGCCAGCAGTGATATTGGGACAGGGTTTGATGAAAAACTGTTTTTT.

The V and J genes are TRBV27 and TRBJ2-4; 9 bases agree with TRBD2. The CDR3 totals 16 residues. In germline, CDR1 is MNHEY, CDR2 SMNVEV (reference sequence). V trimming: 5 bases; J trimming: 3 bases; junction bases outside the gene matches: 8. The CDR3 here is CASSPNSGGYKNIQYF. The CDR3 region has the DNA TGTGCCAGCAGTCCCAATAGCGGGGGATACAAAAACATTCAGTACTTC.